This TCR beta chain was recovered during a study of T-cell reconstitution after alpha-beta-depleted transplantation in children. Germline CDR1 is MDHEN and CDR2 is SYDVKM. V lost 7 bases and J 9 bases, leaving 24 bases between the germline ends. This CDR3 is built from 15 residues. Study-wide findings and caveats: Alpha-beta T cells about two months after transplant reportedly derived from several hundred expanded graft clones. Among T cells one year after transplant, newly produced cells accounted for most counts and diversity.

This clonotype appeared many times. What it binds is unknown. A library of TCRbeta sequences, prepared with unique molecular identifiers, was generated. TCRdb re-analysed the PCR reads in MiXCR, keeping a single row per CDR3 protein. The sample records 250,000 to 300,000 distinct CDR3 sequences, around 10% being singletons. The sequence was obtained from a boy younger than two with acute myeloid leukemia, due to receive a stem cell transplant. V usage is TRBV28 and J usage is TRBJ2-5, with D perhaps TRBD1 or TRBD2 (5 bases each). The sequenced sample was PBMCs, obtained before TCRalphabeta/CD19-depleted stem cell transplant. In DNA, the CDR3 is TGTGCCAGCACCCCACCCGGGTGGGACCTAAAGGCCCAGTACTTC. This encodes CASTPPGWDLKAQYF.